The 9 T cell receptor beta chains listed next were all sequenced from one sample in a study of metastatic and nonmetastatic thyroid tumors (dated by TCRdb to about 2020). The receptor library was made with PCR. For sequencing, an Illumina HiSeq 4000 was employed. Using fastp at Q25 and MiXCR, TCRdb reprocessed the public reads and kept productive beta chains. The sample profile shows about 4,200 clones; about 32% of them were found once. The ten largest clones take up around half of the sample. Before undergoing thyroid surgery, none of the patients had been given any kind of treatment. The sample consisted of adjacent normal tissue. All receptors come from a male donor with papillary thyroid cancer or a benign thyroid nodule (not recorded which). Some clones in this sample may be carry-over from other donors' samples.

This clone was seen more than once but under ten times. The chain is built from TRBV12-3 or TRBV12-4 and TRBJ2-1, with D possibly being TRBD2 (6 bases). Trimming pared 5 bases from V and 3 bases from J, leaving 8 bases between. The CDR3 consists of 13 residues. The CDR3 DNA is TGTGCCAGCAGTAGGGGACTCTACAATGAGCAGTTCTTC. Translated: CASSRGLYNEQFF.

The chain couples TRBV5-6 to TRBJ2-2, with D possibly being TRBD1 (5 bases). V lost 2 bases to trimming and J lost 2 bases, with 16 bases between them. This CDR3 comprises 17 residues. The V gene's germline CDR1 is SGHDT and CDR2 YYEEEE. CDR3 sequence (DNA): TGTGCCAGCAGCTTTTGGGGCAGTAGTTTTAACACCGGGGAGCTGTTTTTT. Translated, it gives CASSFWGSSFNTGELFF.

By proportion, this clone is large. The rearrangement uses TRBV20-1 and TRBJ1-1; D remains ambiguous. Germline assignment: CDR1 DFQATT and CDR2 SNEGSKA (reference sequence). Trimming removed 8 bases from V and 1 base from J, with 20 bases in between. The CDR3 consists of 15 residues. The CDR3 DNA reads as TGCAGTCCCAGGTCCCCGGCGATATCGAACACTGAAGCTTTCTTT. This encodes CSPRSPAISNTEAFF.

The chain links TRBV19 to TRBJ2-5, with 10 bases that match TRBD2. This CDR3 has 17 residues. Germline V gene lookup returns CDR1 LNHDA and CDR2 SQIVND (reference sequence). J was trimmed by 8 bases and V by 4 bases; bases with no gene match: 16. The CDR3 DNA reads as TGTGCCAGTAGTAGAAAGGGGGGGACTAGCGCCCTTCTCACCCAGTACTTC. This gives the protein CASSRKGGTSALLTQYF.

V gene TRBV4-1 combines with J gene TRBJ2-7; D not resolved. Per germline, CDR1 MGHRA and CDR2 YSYEKL. V was pared by 1 base and J by 0 bases, with 10 bases between. This CDR3 has 15 amino acids. The CDR3 coding sequence is TGCGCCAGCAGCCAAGTCTTCCGGATCTCCTACGAGCAGTACTTC. Translated: CASSQVFRISYEQYF.

This clone was observed a handful of times. The chain uses TRBV19 and TRBJ2-7, with 9 bases fitting TRBD1. There are 14 residues in the CDR3. Germline CDR1 is LNHDA and CDR2 is SQIVND (reference sequence). Trimming removed 6 bases from V and 6 bases from J; junction bases left unmatched: 9. The CDR3 DNA is TGTGCCAGTAGGCCGGGACAGGGAATAGGCGAGCAGTACTTC. Translated, it gives CASRPGQGIGEQYF.

The rearrangement joins TRBV20-1 to TRBJ1-1; D ambiguous. This CDR3 region has 12 residues. The germline CDR1 and CDR2 sequences are DFQATT and SNEGSKA (reference sequence). V dropped 0 bases and J dropped 5 bases, with 7 bases sitting between them. The chain's CDR3 is CSARDAWTEAFF. The CDR3, as DNA: TGCAGTGCTAGAGATGCTTGGACTGAAGCTTTCTTT.

The chain uses TRBV6-9 and TRBJ2-2; D is perhaps TRBD2 (5 bases). Trimming shortened V by 7 bases and J by 7 bases, and 19 bases separated the two germline ends. The germline CDR1 and CDR2 sequences are MNHGY and SVAAGI. This CDR3 spans 15 amino acids. CDR3 protein: CASTNKLGGGGELFF. The DNA of the CDR3 is TGTGCCAGCACCAATAAACTAGGAGGCGGCGGGGAGCTGTTTTTT.

The table lists this clone with a few counts. The rearrangement links TRBV6-2 or TRBV6-3 to TRBJ2-7, with D hard to call. The CDR3 spans 12 residues. Between the trimmed V and J ends, which lost 6 bases and 7 bases, there was a span of 13 bases. CDR1 and CDR2 (germline): MNHEY, SVGEGT. The CDR3 protein is CASRLVLGEQYF. The CDR3 coding sequence is TGTGCCAGCAGGCTTGTCTTGGGGGAGCAGTACTTC.